The 5 T cell receptor beta chains in this list originate from one sample, sequenced in a study of blood T cell repertoires in COVID-19. Some clones are missing from TCRdb's copy, which holds only in-frame ones; the method was immunoSEQ multiplex PCR. The table includes more than 85,000 clones, more than 75% detected once. Sequenced sample: peripheral blood. The receptors were sampled from a woman aged 50 to 65 with acute or convalescent COVID-19.

Only one count was recorded for this clone. This chain links TRBV12-3 or TRBV12-4 with TRBJ1-2; D remains unclear. The CDR3 is 13 amino acids. The ends were cut back, 3 bases at V and 4 bases at J, with 9 bases in the middle. CDR3 in DNA: TGTGCCAGCAGTTTGGAGGGCTTCTATGGCTACACCTTC. Amino acids: CASSLEGFYGYTF.

V and J are TRBV10-3 and TRBJ2-1; 8 bases align to TRBD2. The CDR3 runs to 14 residues. V was pared by 6 bases and J by 6 bases, with 7 bases of the junction left unmatched. From germline, CDR1 is ENHRY and CDR2 SYGVKD. CDR3 residues: CAISPSGRLNEQFF. CDR3 nucleotides: TGTGCCATCAGCCCCAGCGGGAGACTCAATGAGCAGTTCTTC.

In its sample, this clone was seen a few times. This chain uses TRBV3-1 (or the pseudogene TRBV3-2) with TRBJ2-1, with 10 bases matching TRBD2. This CDR3 region has 18 residues. Looked up from germline, CDR1 is LGHDT and CDR2 is YNNKEL (reference sequence). V dropped 3 bases and J dropped 0; count of bases not matched to a gene: 8. The CDR3 coding sequence is TGTGCCAGCAGCCACCTTAGCGGGAGGTCCAGCTCCTACAATGAGCAGTTCTTC. Translated: CASSHLSGRSSSYNEQFF.

The V call is TRBV10-3, the J call TRBJ2-1; TRBD2 agrees at 13 bases. Germline loops: CDR1 ENHRY, CDR2 SYGVKD. The length of the CDR3 is 17 residues. J gave up 6 bases and V 3 bases, and 8 bases lay outside the gene matches. The DNA for the CDR3 is TGTGCCATCAGTGATACCGGGACTAGCGGGACCCTCAATGAGCAGTTCTTC. Translated: CAISDTGTSGTLNEQFF.

The V gene is TRBV7-8, the J gene TRBJ1-4; the D gene is possibly TRBD1 (6 bases). CDR1 and CDR2 from the germline V gene are SGHVS and FQNEAQ. This CDR3 is built from 15 residues. The V end was cut by 1 base, the J end by 8 bases, with 14 bases between. The CDR3 DNA reads TGTGCCAGCAGCTTAGACAGGGCGCGAGGGGAAAAACTGTTTTTT. Its protein is CASSLDRARGEKLFF. Filled out from reference TRBV7-8 and TRBJ1-4, the complete variable domain reads GAGVSQSPRYKVAKRGQDVALRCDPISGHVSLFWYQQALGQGPEFLTYFQNEAQLDKSGLPSDRFFAERPEGSVSTLKIQRTQQEDSAVYLCASSLDRARGEKLFFGSGTQLSVL.